This T cell receptor beta chain was sequenced in a study of cytomegalovirus exposure and HLA in healthy donors (dated 2017 in TCRdb). Looking at the study overall: An earlier analysis of approximately 600 of the donors reported more than 250 Gb of sequence data and 117 million unique TCR beta sequences from 150 million to 200 million T cells. On average, roughly 250,000 unique TCR beta nucleotide sequences were sequenced per donor among 300 to 500 genotyped donors of the cohort, with around 19% of those sequences being non-productive. A few DR-DQ haplotypes were treated as single units for association and clustering because of strong linkage in the cohort. In a later analysis, previously published TCR beta repertoires from more than 500 donors were re-analyzed and high-resolution HLA genotyping was added so that TCR occurrence patterns could be studied. In the later analysis, no new phenotypic data were used to find candidate immune exposures; instead, reliance was placed on TCR beta sequences and their occurrence across donors. Among the roughly 400 genotyped donors, under 90% belonged to the genetic ancestry cluster associated with self-reported Caucasian donors. The study was designed to test whether signatures of past pathogen exposure could be identified by cataloging public T cell receptors. In an earlier analysis of several hundred of the donors, high-throughput TCR beta sequencing was used to judge whether each TCR beta V gene segment behaved as functional or pseudogenic. Typing coverage differed by locus: A, B, C, DRB1 and DQB1 were typed in about 629-640 donors, DQA1 in roughly 500, DPA1 in approximately 600, and DPB1 in 400 to 490. In a later genetic analysis, genome-wide SNP genotypes for about three fifths of the roughly 670 donors were used, and that subset was treated as a discovery cohort. Class I and class II HLA loci were covered by the typing at four-digit resolution. Approximately 300 gigabases of sequencing data and 91 million or so unique TCR sequences made up an early release that covered several hundred HLA-typed donors. All discovery cohort repertoires had been generated using a single sequencing platform. To predict cytomegalovirus infection status, the study combined high-throughput TCR immunosequencing, statistical association of individual TCRs with disease status, and machine learning. Alongside the repertoire data, information on donor age, sex, ethnicity and CMV serostatus was compiled. The study profiled the T cell repertoires of hundreds of subjects by immunosequencing and related them to cytomegalovirus serostatus. Besides the first cohort of roughly 700 subjects, a separate validation cohort made up of 120 different subjects was used.

Receptor libraries were prepared by the immunoSEQ multiplex PCR assay. For the multiplex PCR, a mixture combining 60 forward primers for TCR Vbeta segments and 13 reverse primers for TCR Jbeta segments was used. A multiplex PCR assay on genomic DNA amplified the CDR3 region of rearranged TCR beta genes. The amplified TCR beta libraries were sequenced on the Illumina HiSeq System as 87-base-pair reads. The authors' analysis ran thus. A later analysis counted around 72 million unique TCR beta chains across the 550 to 750 repertoires, and roughly 9.9 million of these chains were shared by at least two donors. Raw reads were error-corrected and collapsed into unique sequences with a nearest-neighbor algorithm that merged closely related sequences to remove PCR and sequencing errors. V, D and J gene segments were assigned by aligning CDR3 sequences to IMGT reference sequences. Each retained sequence needed at least a six-nucleotide match to both a V gene segment and a J gene segment. A rearrangement was called productive if the CDR3 had no stop codons and remained in frame with V and J, and every other rearrangement was called non-productive. CDR3 was defined by IMGT convention, running from the second conserved V-encoded cysteine to the conserved J-encoded phenylalanine. Sequences without an unambiguous match to a single V gene segment were excluded from the earlier analysis of almost 600 of the donors. In an earlier analysis of roughly 600 of the donors, a V segment was called functional when productive rearrangements were above 56.7%, and segregating when the standard deviation between donors exceeded 5%. To diagnose cytomegalovirus status from the catalog of TCR beta chain sequences, a statistical classification framework was built. In a later analysis, TCR nucleotide sequences were compared against IMGT/GENE-DB human TR gene sequences so that V and J genes could be assigned. Using the TCRdist pipeline, a later analysis assigned CDR3 sequences along with most-parsimonious VDJ recombination scenarios. In a later analysis, every TCR beta chain was defined by the combination of its CDR3 amino acid sequence and its V-gene family, and reads without a unique V-gene family were dropped. A later analysis removed several hundred highly shared, low-generation-probability nucleotide sequences to deal with suspected cross-contamination and a sequencing artifact. A later analysis calculated a clonal expansion index for each public chain from normalized within-repertoire ranks of inferred template counts. In a later analysis, generation probabilities were computed using a VDJ recombination model fitted to out-of-frame rearrangements, and the results were checked against IGoR. In a later analysis, TCR-TCR, TCR-HLA and TCR-CMV co-occurrence was scored with hypergeometric tests, and a repertoire-size bias correction was applied to TCR pairs. In a later analysis, false discovery rates were estimated by permuting HLA or CMV assignments 20 times. A later analysis grouped co-occurring TCRs with DBSCAN, adding TCRdist sequence similarity when clustering within HLA-allele-positive subsets. Repertoires with fewer than 30,000 or more than 120,000 public chains were left out of co-occurrence clustering, as were five repertoires with anomalous nucleotide sharing. Sourced from immuneACCESS, this table was stored by TCRdb with only in-frame sequences that have V and J called. A share of the clones is absent; for the studies checked, an unresolved V gene accounts for under half, and the remainder has no known explanation. D and trimming come from the DNA, and the V and J calls and clone size come from that table. The table for this sample lists 85,000 to 130,000 clones; 65% to 75% of them were counted only once. The ten largest clones take up more than 4.5% of the sample.

The cohort comprised around 700 healthy bone marrow donors. All cohort members were sampled while nominally healthy, although unrecorded immune exposures were likely present. The donor tested CMV seropositive, placing the donor among the roughly 300 seropositive members of the cohort. A peripheral blood sample was collected from each donor, and TCR beta sequencing was performed on peripheral blood mononuclear cells. Genomic DNA extraction from the blood cell samples was performed with the Qiagen DNeasy Blood Extraction Kit. Cut back by 3 bases and 0 bases, the V and J ends lie 11 bases apart. The CDR3 goes from the cysteine to the phenylalanine over 15 residues. The only DNA kept is the CDR3, 45 bases in frame from the first base. Sequences SGHKS (CDR1) and YYEKEE (CDR2) are obtained from the germline V gene (reference sequence). As concerns this clone: The antigen it binds to is not known. No per-base quality is available; no much larger clone lies one base away.

Results and caveats for the whole study, not just this receptor: The study listed approximately 150 TCR beta chains as associated with cytomegalovirus. According to a later analysis, parvovirus B19, influenza, CMV and Epstein-Barr virus appeared linked to several top co-occurrence clusters. According to a later genetic analysis, donors in an Asian-associated ancestry cluster had fewer N-insertions in productive TCRs than the approximately 700-donor mean. The cohort was sequenced for TCR beta chains only, and without alpha or paired-chain data the features that could be detected were limited. A group of highly shared sequence variants was considered likely to be a technical artifact of the sequencing pipeline. In a later analysis, around 17,000 TCR beta sequences were associated with specific HLA alleles at a false discovery rate of 0.05. In vitro tests confirmed that a few of the cytomegalovirus-associated TCR beta chains recognize cytomegalovirus antigens. Because counts were too low, some 16 rarely observed V segments, including chromosome 9 orphons, were excluded from the earlier analysis of around 640 of the donors. The authors suggested that the approach could potentially be extended to other disease states and immunological phenotypes. Most TCR sequences were observed very rarely across donors, whereas some public TCRs were present in many individuals. Correlated functional status among segregating V segments might be attributable to linkage disequilibrium, but an unknown experimental factor could not be ruled out. Immune exposure information for the cohort was limited to CMV serostatus. An earlier analysis of 587 of the donors showed that most TCR beta V segments appeared in productive rearrangements either about 87% or about 30% of the time, which broadly matched IMGT annotations. The classifier was reported to diagnose cytomegalovirus status with high specificity and sensitivity in both the original and validation cohorts. In a later genetic analysis, a missense DCLRE1C variant was associated with V-gene and J-gene trimming of TCR beta chains, and the association was replicated in an independent cohort. A later analysis found that most CMV-associated TCR beta chains appeared HLA-restricted, with HLA associations seemingly driven largely by CMV exposure. Compared with equally common non-associated chains, HLA-associated TCR beta chains in a later analysis were more clonally expanded and had lower generation probabilities. Sequencing depth was assumed to be roughly uniform across donors in the presence/absence analyses, though that assumption may not hold. HLA typing was unavailable for some donors at each locus, so association tests used only the typed subset. In a later analysis, the rate of TCR association differed among HLA loci, with DRB1 alleles having the most associated TCRs and HLA-C alleles having the fewest. A further reported finding was that TCR beta sequences accurately predicted the HLA-A and HLA-B alleles for most subjects in the first cohort. Assigning TCR associations to individual alleles was difficult when HLA alleles, especially DR and DQ, strongly co-occurred. Because the 87-base-pair reads could not distinguish some IMGT-functional V segments, including TRBV6-2 and TRBV6-3, those segments were excluded.

Input material: PBMCs. Recombination connected TRBV5-5 to TRBJ2-3, with TRBD1 perhaps the D gene, on 5 matching bases. The receptor's source is a young woman in good health and CMV-seropositive. Here is the DNA: TGTGCCAGCAGCTCGACAGCGACAAGCACAGATACGCAGTATTTT. Its translation reads: CASSSTATSTDTQYF.